These T cell receptor beta chains were read from a single sample in a study of cytomegalovirus exposure and HLA in healthy donors. The method was immunoSEQ multiplex PCR; TCRdb's version includes in-frame clones alone and lacks a portion of them. Of 80,000 to 130,000 clones detected, 75% appear once; the ten largest clones hold approximately 14%. The sequenced sample consisted of PBMCs. The receptors derive from a male donor in good health and CMV-seropositive. Each CDR3 is given with its conserved first and last residue.

TRBV2	.	13	CASTRDRVYEQYF
TRBV4-2	TRBJ2-5	15	CASSLGTSGQETQYF
TRBV12-5	TRBJ1-1	12	CASGLPGTEAFF
TRBV5-1	TRBJ1-3	16	CASSLAGQVGGNTIYF
TRBV4-3	TRBJ1-4	13	CASSQDRGEKLFF
TRBV2	TRBJ2-5	14	CASSEARRVETQYF
TRBV7-8	TRBJ2-4	16	CASSPIRAPQPLIQYF
TRBV2	TRBJ2-1	15	CASTPLVVSYNEQFF
TRBV13	TRBJ1-6	17	CASSPGGYQGEVSPLHF
TRBV9	TRBJ2-3	15	CASSAAGGSTDTQYF
TRBV18	TRBJ2-5	14	CASSPTPRGETQYF
TRBV27	TRBJ2-4	15	CASSLAGLAKNIQYF
TRBV13	TRBJ2-1	15	CASSSPGGLGNEQFF
TRBV6-4	TRBJ2-5	15	CASSIIQGLGETQYF